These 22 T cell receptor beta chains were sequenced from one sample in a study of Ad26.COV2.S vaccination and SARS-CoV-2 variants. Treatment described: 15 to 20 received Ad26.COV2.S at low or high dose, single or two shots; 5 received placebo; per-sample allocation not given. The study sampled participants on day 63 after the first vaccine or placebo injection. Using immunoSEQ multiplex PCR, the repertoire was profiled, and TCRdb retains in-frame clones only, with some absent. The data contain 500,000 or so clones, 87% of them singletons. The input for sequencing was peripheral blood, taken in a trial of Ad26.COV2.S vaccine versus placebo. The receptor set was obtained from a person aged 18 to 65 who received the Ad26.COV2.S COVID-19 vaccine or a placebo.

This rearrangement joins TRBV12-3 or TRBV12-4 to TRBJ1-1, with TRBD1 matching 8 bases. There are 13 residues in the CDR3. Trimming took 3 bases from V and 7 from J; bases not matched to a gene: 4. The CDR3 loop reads CASSFTGGGEAFF. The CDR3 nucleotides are TGTGCCAGCAGTTTTACAGGGGGTGGTGAAGCTTTCTTT.

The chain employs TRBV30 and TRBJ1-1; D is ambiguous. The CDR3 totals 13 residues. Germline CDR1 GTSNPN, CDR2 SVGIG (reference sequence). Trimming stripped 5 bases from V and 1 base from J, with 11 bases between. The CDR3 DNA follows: TGTGCCTGGGGGCGGCTGCAGAACACTGAAGCTTTCTTT. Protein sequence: CAWGRLQNTEAFF.

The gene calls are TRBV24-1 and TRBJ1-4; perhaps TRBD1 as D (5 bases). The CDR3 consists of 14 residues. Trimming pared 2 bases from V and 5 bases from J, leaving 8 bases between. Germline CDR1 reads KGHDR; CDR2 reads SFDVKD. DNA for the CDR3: TGTGCCACCAGTGATTACAGGAACAATGAAAAACTGTTTTTT. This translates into CATSDYRNNEKLFF.

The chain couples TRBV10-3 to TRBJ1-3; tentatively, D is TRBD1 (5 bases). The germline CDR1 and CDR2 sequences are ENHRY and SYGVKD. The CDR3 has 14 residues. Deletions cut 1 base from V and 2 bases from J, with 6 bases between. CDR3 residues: CAISELDTGNTIYF. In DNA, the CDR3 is TGTGCCATCAGTGAGTTGGACACTGGAAACACCATATATTTT.

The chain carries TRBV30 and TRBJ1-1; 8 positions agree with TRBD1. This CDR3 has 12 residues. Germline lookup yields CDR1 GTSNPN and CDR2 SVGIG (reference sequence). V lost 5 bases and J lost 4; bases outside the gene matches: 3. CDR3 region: CAWRTGGTEAFF. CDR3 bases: TGTGCCTGGCGAACAGGGGGCACTGAAGCTTTCTTT. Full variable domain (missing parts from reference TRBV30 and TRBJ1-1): SQTIHQWPATLVQPVGSPLSLECTVEGTSNPNLYWYRQAAGRGLQLLFYSVGIGQISSEVPQNLSASRPQDRQFILSSKKLLLSDSGFYLCAWRTGGTEAFFGQGTRLTVV.

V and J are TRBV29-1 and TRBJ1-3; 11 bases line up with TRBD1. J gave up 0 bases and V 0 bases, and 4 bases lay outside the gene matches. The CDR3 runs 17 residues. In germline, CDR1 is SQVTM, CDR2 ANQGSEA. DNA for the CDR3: TGCAGCGTTGAAGAAAGGACAGGGGGCGGCTCTGGAAACACCATATATTTT. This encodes CSVEERTGGGSGNTIYF. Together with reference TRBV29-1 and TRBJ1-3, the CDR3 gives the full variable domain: SAVISQKPSRDICQRGTSLTIQCQVDSQVTMMFWYRQQPGQSLTLIATANQGSEATYESGFVIDKFPISRPNLTFSTLTVSNMSPEDSSIYLCSVEERTGGGSGNTIYFGEGSWLTVV.

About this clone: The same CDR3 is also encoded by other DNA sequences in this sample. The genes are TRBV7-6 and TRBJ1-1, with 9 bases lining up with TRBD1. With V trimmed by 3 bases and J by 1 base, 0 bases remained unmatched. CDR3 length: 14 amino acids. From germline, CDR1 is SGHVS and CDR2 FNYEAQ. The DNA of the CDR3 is TGTGCCAGCAGCTTGGGACAGGGGAACACTGAAGCTTTCTTT. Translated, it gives CASSLGQGNTEAFF.

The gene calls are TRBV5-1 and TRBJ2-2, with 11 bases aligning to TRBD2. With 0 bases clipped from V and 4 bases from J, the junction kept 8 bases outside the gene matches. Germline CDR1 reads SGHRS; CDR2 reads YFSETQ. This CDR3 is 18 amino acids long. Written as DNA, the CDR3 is TGCGCCAGCAGCTTGGCGGTAGCGGGAGGGCCCGGCACCGGGGAGCTGTTTTTT. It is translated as CASSLAVAGGPGTGELFF.

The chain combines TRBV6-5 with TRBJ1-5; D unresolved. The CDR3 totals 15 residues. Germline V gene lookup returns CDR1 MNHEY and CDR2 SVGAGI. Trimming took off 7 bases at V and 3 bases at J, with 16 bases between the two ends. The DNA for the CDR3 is TGTGCCAGCACCAAAAACCGGGCCCTCAATCAGCCCCAGCATTTT. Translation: CASTKNRALNQPQHF.

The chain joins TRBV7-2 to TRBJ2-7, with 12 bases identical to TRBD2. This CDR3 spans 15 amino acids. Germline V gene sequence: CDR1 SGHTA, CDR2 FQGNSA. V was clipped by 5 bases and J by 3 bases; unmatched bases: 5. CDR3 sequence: CASSLRGLAGYEQYF. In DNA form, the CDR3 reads TGTGCCAGCAGCCTACGGGGACTAGCGGGCTACGAGCAGTACTTC.

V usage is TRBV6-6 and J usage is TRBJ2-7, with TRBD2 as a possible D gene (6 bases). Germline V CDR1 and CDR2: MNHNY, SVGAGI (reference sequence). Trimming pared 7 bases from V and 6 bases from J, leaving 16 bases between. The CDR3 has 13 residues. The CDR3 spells CASTYHGGPEQYF. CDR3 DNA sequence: TGTGCCAGCACCTACCACGGGGGTCCCGAGCAGTACTTC.

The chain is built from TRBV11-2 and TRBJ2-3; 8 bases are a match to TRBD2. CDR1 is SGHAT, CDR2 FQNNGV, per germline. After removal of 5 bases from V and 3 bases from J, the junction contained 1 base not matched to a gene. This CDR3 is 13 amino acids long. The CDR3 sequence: CASSPGGTDTQYF. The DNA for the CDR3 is TGTGCCAGCAGCCCGGGGGGGACAGATACGCAGTATTTT. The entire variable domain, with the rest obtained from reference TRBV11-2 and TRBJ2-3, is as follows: EAGVAQSPRYKIIEKRQSVAFWCNPISGHATLYWYQQILGQGPKLLIQFQNNGVVDDSQLPKDRFSAERLKGVDSTLKIQPAKLEDSAVYLCASSPGGTDTQYFGPGTRLTVL.

The CDR3 sequence: CASSLDDDAGELFF. Written as DNA, the CDR3 is TGTGCCAGCAGCTTAGACGATGATGCCGGGGAGCTGTTTTTT. This chain uses TRBV11-2 with TRBJ2-2; D unclear. The CDR3 extends over 14 amino acids. Trimming left V 0 bases short and J 6 bases short, with 8 bases between. Germline CDR1 SGHAT, CDR2 FQNNGV.

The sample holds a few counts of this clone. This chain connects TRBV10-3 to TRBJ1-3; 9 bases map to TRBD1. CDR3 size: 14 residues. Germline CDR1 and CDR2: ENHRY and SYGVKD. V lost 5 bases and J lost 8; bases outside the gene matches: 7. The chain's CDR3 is CAISYMGQGDTIYF. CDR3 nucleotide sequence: TGTGCCATCAGTTATATGGGACAGGGAGACACCATATATTTT.

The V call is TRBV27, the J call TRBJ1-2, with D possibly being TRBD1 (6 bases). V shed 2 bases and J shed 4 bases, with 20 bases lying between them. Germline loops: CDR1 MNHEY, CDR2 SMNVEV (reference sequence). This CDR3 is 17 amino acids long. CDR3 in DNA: TGTGCCAGCAGTTTAAGCTCCCCATGGGGGGCGGGCTATGGCTACACCTTC. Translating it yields CASSLSSPWGAGYGYTF.

The CDR3 is CASSVTSGRLGANTGELFF. The CDR3 DNA reads as TGTGCCAGCAGTGTAACTAGCGGGAGGCTCGGCGCGAACACCGGGGAGCTGTTTTTT. The V and J genes are TRBV27 and TRBJ2-2; TRBD2 matches 12 bases. In germline, CDR1 is MNHEY, CDR2 SMNVEV (reference sequence). With 5 bases clipped from V and 0 bases from J, the junction kept 10 bases outside the gene matches. The CDR3 sequence is 19 residues long.

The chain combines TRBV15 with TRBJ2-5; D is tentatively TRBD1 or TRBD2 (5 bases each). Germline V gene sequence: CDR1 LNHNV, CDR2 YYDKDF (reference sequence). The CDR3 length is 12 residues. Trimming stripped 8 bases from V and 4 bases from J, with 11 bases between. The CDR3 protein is CATEGLGETQYF. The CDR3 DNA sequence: TGTGCCACCGAGGGGCTTGGAGAGACCCAGTACTTC.

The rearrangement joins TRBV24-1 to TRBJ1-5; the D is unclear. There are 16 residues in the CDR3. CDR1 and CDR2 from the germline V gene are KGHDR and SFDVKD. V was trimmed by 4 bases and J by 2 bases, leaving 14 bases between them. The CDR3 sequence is CATSDPGGTGNQPQHF. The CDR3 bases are TGTGCCACCAGTGACCCGGGTGGTACGGGCAATCAGCCCCAGCATTTT.

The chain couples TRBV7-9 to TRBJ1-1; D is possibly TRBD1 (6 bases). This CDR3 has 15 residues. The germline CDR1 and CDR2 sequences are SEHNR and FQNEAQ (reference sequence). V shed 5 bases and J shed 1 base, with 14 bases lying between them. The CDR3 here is CASSHTTGPNTEAFF. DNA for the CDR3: TGTGCCAGCAGCCATACGACAGGACCGAACACTGAAGCTTTCTTT.

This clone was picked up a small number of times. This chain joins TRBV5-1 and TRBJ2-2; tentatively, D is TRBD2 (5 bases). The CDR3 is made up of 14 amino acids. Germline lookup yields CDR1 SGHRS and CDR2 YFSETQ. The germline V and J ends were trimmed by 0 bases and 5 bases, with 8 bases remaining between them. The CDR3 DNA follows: TGCGCCAGCAGCTTGGGGGGAGTGACCGGGGAGCTGTTTTTT. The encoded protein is CASSLGGVTGELFF.

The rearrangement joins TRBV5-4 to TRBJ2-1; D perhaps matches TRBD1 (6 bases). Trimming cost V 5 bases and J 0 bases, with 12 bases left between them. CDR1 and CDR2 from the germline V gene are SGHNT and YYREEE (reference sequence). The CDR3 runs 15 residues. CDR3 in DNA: TGTGCCAGCAGTAAGTCAGGGGACTCCTACAATGAGCAGTTCTTC. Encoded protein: CASSKSGDSYNEQFF.

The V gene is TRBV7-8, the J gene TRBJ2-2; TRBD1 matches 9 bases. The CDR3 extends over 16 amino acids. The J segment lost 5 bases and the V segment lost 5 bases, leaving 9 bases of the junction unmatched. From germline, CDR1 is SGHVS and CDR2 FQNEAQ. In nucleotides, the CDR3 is TGTGCCAGCAGCCCAGCAGGGACAGGGAGGACCGGGGAGCTGTTTTTT. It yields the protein CASSPAGTGRTGELFF.